This T cell receptor beta chain comes out of a study of T cells in Graves' hyperthyroidism and ophthalmopathy. Amplification of TCR beta CDR3 regions used RNA as the template. A first-round RT-PCR of the TCR CDR3 used the HTBI primer set. TCRdb re-called the multiplex PCR reads with MiXCR, one entry per CDR3 protein. The table lists hundreds of thousands of distinct CDR3 sequences, about 45% of them singletons. This CDR3 has 12 amino acids. V lost 7 bases, J lost 9 bases, and 16 bases lay in between. Points from the study as a whole: Most clonotypes expanded in the thyroid (above 0.001) were also present in blood.

This clonotype was seen a handful of times. Its target is not known. Sequenced material: peripheral blood or thyroid tissue (not recorded which). The chain joins TRBV12-3 or TRBV12-4 to TRBJ2-7; D unresolved. The origin of this receptor is a woman aged 18 to 35 with Graves' hyperthyroidism. The CDR3 is CASNNPQDVQYF. The DNA for the CDR3 is TGTGCCAGCAATAACCCCCAGGACGTGCAGTACTTC.